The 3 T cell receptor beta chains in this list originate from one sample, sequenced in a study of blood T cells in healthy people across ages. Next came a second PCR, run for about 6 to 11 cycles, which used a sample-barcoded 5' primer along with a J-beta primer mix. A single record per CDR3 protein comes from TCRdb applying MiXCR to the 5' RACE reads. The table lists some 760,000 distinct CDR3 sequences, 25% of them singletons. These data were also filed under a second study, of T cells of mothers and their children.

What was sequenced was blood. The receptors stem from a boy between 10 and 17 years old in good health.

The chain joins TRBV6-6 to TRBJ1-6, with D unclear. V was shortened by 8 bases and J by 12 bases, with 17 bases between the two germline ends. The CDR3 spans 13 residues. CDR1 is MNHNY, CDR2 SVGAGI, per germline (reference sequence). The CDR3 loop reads CASAPTLYGPLHF. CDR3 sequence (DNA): TGTGCCAGCGCGCCTACCCTTTATGGACCCCTCCACTTT.

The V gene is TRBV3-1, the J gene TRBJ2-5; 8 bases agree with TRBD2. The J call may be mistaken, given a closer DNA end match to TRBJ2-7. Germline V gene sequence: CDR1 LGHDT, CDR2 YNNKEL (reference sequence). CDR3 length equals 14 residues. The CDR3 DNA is TGTGCCAGCAGCCATCCGGGGGGGGTCTACGAGCAGTACTTC. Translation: CASSHPGGVYEQYF.

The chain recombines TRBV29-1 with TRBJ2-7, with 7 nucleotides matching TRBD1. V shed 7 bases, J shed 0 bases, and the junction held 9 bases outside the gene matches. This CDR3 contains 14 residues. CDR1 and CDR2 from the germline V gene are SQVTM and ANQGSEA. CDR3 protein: CSARSGTVSYEQYF. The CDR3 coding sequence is TGCAGCGCACGCTCCGGGACAGTCTCCTACGAGCAGTACTTC.